Sequencing of this T cell receptor beta chain was carried out in a study of T cell responses to AZD1222 COVID-19 vaccine. Measured with immunoSEQ multiplex PCR; TCRdb has only the in-frame clones, and not every one. In the table there are 100,000 to 110,000 clones, around 87% of which are singletons. Germline V gene lookup returns CDR1 KGHDR and CDR2 SFDVKD. The V segment lost 1 base and the J segment 2 bases; nucleotides outside the gene matches: 3. The CDR3 spans 16 residues. The source of this sequence is an adult in good health. The chain couples TRBV24-1 to TRBJ2-3; 9 nucleotides match TRBD2. The sequenced sample was peripheral blood, obtained on day 0 of MenACWY control vaccination. For the CDR3, the DNA is TGTGCCACCAGTGATTTCGCTAGCGGGAACACAGATACGCAGTATTTT. It yields the protein CATSDFASGNTDTQYF.